The present entry profiles one TCR delta chain with its context. TCRdb called clones from the RT-PCR reads again using CATT. The table has some 13,000 delta-chain clones, about 32% seen once. The sample originates from a study of gamma-delta T cells after stem cell transplantation. This CDR3 has 19 amino acids. Germline lookup yields CDR1 TVYSNPD and CDR2 GDNSRS (reference sequence). V lost 1 base and J 2 bases, leaving 29 bases between the germline ends. The specimen sequenced was gamma-delta T cells. This sequence joins TRDV3 and TRDJ1; perhaps TRDD3 as D (6 bases). The clonotype originates from a human donor. It is not recorded whose cells these are; they may come from a transplant donor. The CDR3 is CAFIWNGVATGSETDKLIF. As DNA, the CDR3 is TGTGCCTTTATCTGGAATGGGGTCGCTACTGGGAGCGAAACCGATAAACTCATCTTT.